The 11 T cell receptor beta chains presented below share a single source sample, sequenced in a study of cytomegalovirus exposure and HLA in healthy donors. TCRdb's table, derived via immunoSEQ multiplex PCR, lists solely in-frame clones and lacks some. The sample has about 84,000 clones, roughly 93% seen once. Sample: PBMCs. The receptors were sampled from a man aged 25-40 years in good health and CMV-seronegative.

The chain joins TRBV6-5 to TRBJ1-1; D unclear. The CDR3 consists of 15 residues. V was shortened by 2 bases and J by 1 base, with 11 bases between the two germline ends. Germline V gene sequence: CDR1 MNHEY, CDR2 SVGAGI. The CDR3 reads CASSYGVHRNTEAFF. Here the CDR3 DNA reads TGTGCCAGCAGTTACGGAGTACATAGGAACACTGAAGCTTTCTTT.

CDR3 protein: CASSSGANTGELFF. CDR3 sequence (DNA): TGTGCCAGCAGCAGCGGGGCTAACACCGGGGAGCTGTTTTTT. This chain uses TRBV5-4 with TRBJ2-2; 7 bases agree with TRBD2. The CDR3 is 14 amino acids. CDR1 and CDR2 from the germline V gene are SGHNT and YYREEE (reference sequence). Trimming at V came to 4 bases and at J to 2 bases, leaving 2 bases not matched to a gene.

The CDR3 region is CASSSTRVVGEQYF. CDR3 DNA: TGTGCCAGCAGCTCGACTAGAGTTGTCGGCGAGCAGTACTTC. The V and J genes are TRBV13 and TRBJ2-7; D is perhaps TRBD2 (6 bases). Germline V gene sequence: CDR1 PRHDT, CDR2 FYEKMQ (reference sequence). The CDR3 is 14 amino acids. Trimming took off 4 bases at V and 6 bases at J, with 16 bases between the two ends.

The chain carries TRBV5-1 and TRBJ2-7, with 10 bases fitting TRBD2. From germline, CDR1 is SGHRS and CDR2 YFSETQ. This CDR3 has 14 amino acids. Trimming removed 2 bases from V and 3 bases from J; junction bases left unmatched: 2. CDR3 DNA: TGCGCCAGCAGCTTAGCGGGGGGGAGCTACGAGCAGTACTTC. Protein sequence: CASSLAGGSYEQYF.

The chain recombines TRBV28 with TRBJ1-5; TRBD1 aligns across 9 bases. The germline CDR1 and CDR2 sequences are MDHEN and SYDVKM. The CDR3 contains 15 residues. Trimming cost V 2 bases and J 6 bases; bases outside gene matches: 5. The CDR3 is CASSLTGTGFQPQHF. CDR3 nucleotide sequence: TGTGCCAGCAGTTTAACCGGGACAGGGTTTCAGCCCCAGCATTTT.

This clone was observed a single time. V is TRBV28 and J is TRBJ2-1; 8 bases are shared with TRBD1. CDR3 length: 18 residues. Germline values: CDR1 MDHEN, CDR2 SYDVKM. V dropped 2 bases and J dropped 3; count of bases not matched to a gene: 12. CDR3 bases: TGTGCCAGCAGTTTAAGATTCCCCCAGGGGGCGGGCTACAATGAGCAGTTCTTC. Translating gives CASSLRFPQGAGYNEQFF.

The genes are TRBV11-2 and TRBJ2-3, with 9 bases that match TRBD2. Germline CDR1 and CDR2: SGHAT and FQNNGV. The CDR3 extends over 15 amino acids. After removal of 5 bases from V and 3 bases from J, the junction contained 6 bases not matched to a gene. CDR3 protein: CASSTGTSFTDTQYF. In DNA, the CDR3 is TGTGCCAGCAGCACTGGGACTAGCTTTACAGATACGCAGTATTTT.

This chain links TRBV9 with TRBJ1-2, with unresolved D. The CDR3 spans 14 residues. Between the trimmed V and J ends, which lost 4 bases and 0 bases, there was a span of 10 bases. Germline CDR1 reads SGDLS; CDR2 reads YYNGEE. CDR3 in DNA: TGTGCCAGCAGCTCAGACTTAGCTAACTATGGCTACACCTTC. The encoded protein is CASSSDLANYGYTF. Full variable domain (outside the CDR3, taken from reference TRBV9 and TRBJ1-2): DSGVTQTPKHLITATGQRVTLRCSPRSGDLSVYWYQQSLDQGLQFLIQYYNGEERAKGNILERFSAQQFPDLHSELNLSSLELGDSALYFCASSSDLANYGYTFGSGTRLTVV.

The table lists this clone with a count of one. The chain has TRBV4-2 and TRBJ2-7; 7 bases line up with TRBD1. The V segment lost 2 bases and the J segment 1 base; nucleotides outside the gene matches: 2. Germline CDR1 and CDR2: LGHNA and YNFKEQ. This CDR3 is 14 amino acids long. CDR3 protein: CASSQPGQSYEQYF. The CDR3, as DNA: TGTGCCAGCAGCCAACCGGGACAGTCCTACGAGCAGTACTTC.

This chain connects TRBV11-2 to TRBJ1-1; D gene ambiguous. Trimming left V 1 base short and J 6 bases short, with 15 bases between. From germline, CDR1 is SGHAT and CDR2 FQNNGV. The CDR3 has 15 residues. The CDR3 protein is CASSLGGGMVSEAFF. The DNA of the CDR3 is TGTGCCAGCAGCTTAGGGGGAGGGATGGTCTCTGAAGCTTTCTTT.

This chain links TRBV5-1 with TRBJ2-3, with TRBD2 matching 7 bases. Germline V gene lookup returns CDR1 SGHRS and CDR2 YFSETQ. The J segment lost 1 base and the V segment lost 4 bases, leaving 6 bases of the junction unmatched. This CDR3 contains 15 residues. The CDR3 bases are TGCGCCAGCAGCGAACCTAGCGGAGGCACAGATACGCAGTATTTT. This gives the protein CASSEPSGGTDTQYF.